These 6 T cell receptor beta chains were all obtained from the same sample, sequenced in a study of shared clonotypes between healthy human individuals. The assay was immunoSEQ multiplex PCR, and TCRdb's table has in-frame clones only and misses some. The sample carries 300,000 to 400,000 clones, about nine tenths recorded once. Sample: memory CD8+ T cells sorted from blood. As for subset: CD45RO+ cells pooled with CCR7-negative TemRA cells. These TCRs come from a man aged 18 to 30 in good health.

The chain has TRBV30 and TRBJ2-7; TRBD1 matches at 8 bases. This CDR3 spans 14 amino acids. Germline CDR1 reads GTSNPN; CDR2 reads SVGIG (reference sequence). The V and J ends lost 2 bases and 6 bases, in that order; junction bases with no gene match: 9. Written as DNA, the CDR3 is TGTGCCTGGAGTAGGGCAGGGGGCCATATCGAGCAGTACTTC. It translates to CAWSRAGGHIEQYF.

This clone was found once. The chain couples TRBV7-9 to TRBJ2-3; no definite D call. The V end lost 3 bases, the J end lost 6 bases, and 7 bases lay between the germline ends. This CDR3 region has 12 residues. CDR1 and CDR2 from the germline V gene are SEHNR and FQNEAQ (reference sequence). Here the CDR3 DNA reads TGTGCCAGCAGCTTGAGGCGTGATACGCAGTATTTT. It translates to CASSLRRDTQYF.

Concerning this clone: An end of the junction differs from the germline gene, which may be a read error. The CDR3 bases are TGTGCTAGCAGCTTAGCCCCACCAACAGGGGGCGCGGGTCAGCCCCAGCATTTT. Translation gives CASSLAPPTGGAGQPQHF. The rearrangement uses TRBV7-7 and TRBJ1-5, with TRBD1 matching over 9 bases. This CDR3 has 18 residues. The V gene's germline CDR1 is SSHAT and CDR2 FNYEAQ (reference sequence).

The gene calls are TRBV28 and TRBJ2-1; D remains ambiguous. The CDR3 consists of 11 residues. Per germline, CDR1 MDHEN and CDR2 SYDVKM. V was cut by 6 bases and J by 8 bases, with 8 bases left in between. The CDR3 DNA is TGTGCCAGCAGCCATAGCTATGAGCAGTTCTTC. Its translation: CASSHSYEQFF.

V is TRBV6-1 and J is TRBJ2-3, with 8 bases identical to TRBD2. This CDR3 spans 15 amino acids. CDR1 is MNHNS, CDR2 SASEGT, per germline. J gave up 2 bases and V 2 bases, and 3 bases lay outside the gene matches. CDR3 in amino acids: CASSERREVTDTQYF. The CDR3 nucleotides read TGTGCCAGCAGTGAAAGGCGGGAGGTCACAGATACGCAGTATTTT.

This clone rates as medium-sized. The V and J genes are TRBV4-1 and TRBJ2-7; maybe TRBD2 (6 bases). Trimming pared 1 base from V and 3 bases from J, leaving 10 bases between. Per the germline V gene, CDR1 is MGHRA and CDR2 is YSYEKL. This CDR3 is 14 amino acids long. CDR3 sequence: CASSQVMTSYEQYF. DNA of the CDR3: TGCGCCAGCAGCCAAGTCATGACTAGCTACGAGCAGTACTTC.